This T cell receptor (beta chain) appears in the sequencing data of a study of Ad26.COV2.S vaccination and SARS-CoV-2 variants. This table comes from immunoSEQ multiplex PCR, and its TCRdb copy is limited to in-frame clones, with some not included. This repertoire shows about 480,000 clones, around nine tenths found once; its top ten account for about 13%. This sample's treatment: some 20 received Ad26.COV2.S at low or high dose, single or two shots; 5 received placebo; per-sample allocation not given. Collection of the samples took place on day 63 after the first injection of vaccine or placebo. The CDR3 totals 18 residues. Looked up from germline, CDR1 is LNHDA and CDR2 is SQIVND (reference sequence). Unmatched junction bases numbered 15, after V lost 10 bases and J lost 2 bases.

This material consisted of peripheral blood, taken in a trial of Ad26.COV2.S vaccine versus placebo. The genes are TRBV19 and TRBJ1-5, with 12 bases aligning to TRBD1. The TCR comes from a person between 18 and 65 years old who received the Ad26.COV2.S COVID-19 vaccine or a placebo. The CDR3 sequence: CATKSGTGGEEGNQPQHF. CDR3 DNA sequence: TGTGCCACCAAATCCGGGACAGGGGGCGAAGAGGGCAATCAGCCCCAGCATTTT.